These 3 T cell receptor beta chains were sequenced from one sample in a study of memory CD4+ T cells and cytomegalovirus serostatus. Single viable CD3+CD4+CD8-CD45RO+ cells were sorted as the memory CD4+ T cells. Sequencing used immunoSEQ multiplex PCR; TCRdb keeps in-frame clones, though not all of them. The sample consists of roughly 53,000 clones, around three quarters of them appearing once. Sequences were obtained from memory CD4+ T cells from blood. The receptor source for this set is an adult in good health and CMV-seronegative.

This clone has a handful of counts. CDR3 nucleotides: TGCGCCAGCAGGCTGTCAGGGAACAATCAGCCCCAGCATTTT. It specifies CASRLSGNNQPQHF. The rearrangement joins TRBV10-2 to TRBJ1-5; D might be TRBD1 (5 bases). This CDR3 is built from 14 residues. Trimming left V 6 bases short and J 3 bases short, with 12 bases between. CDR1 is WSHSY, CDR2 SAAADI, per germline.

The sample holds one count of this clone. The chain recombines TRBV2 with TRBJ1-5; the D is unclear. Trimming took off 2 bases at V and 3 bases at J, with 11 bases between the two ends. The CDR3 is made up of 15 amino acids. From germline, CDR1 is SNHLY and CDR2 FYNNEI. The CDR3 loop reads CASSEYSHNNQPQHF. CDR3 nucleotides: TGTGCCAGCAGTGAATACTCTCATAACAATCAGCCCCAGCATTTT.

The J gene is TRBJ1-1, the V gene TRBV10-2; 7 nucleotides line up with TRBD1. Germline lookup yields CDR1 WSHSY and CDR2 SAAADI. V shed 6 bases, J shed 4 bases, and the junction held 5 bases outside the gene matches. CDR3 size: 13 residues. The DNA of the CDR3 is TGCGCCAGCAGAGACAGGGAGGGCACTGAAGCTTTCTTT. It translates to CASRDREGTEAFF.